The count of the clone carrying this T cell receptor beta chain is one. Method: immunoSEQ multiplex PCR; TCRdb's copy keeps in-frame clones and lacks some. The sample consists of tens of thousands of clones, roughly two thirds of them appearing once. Per the germline V gene, CDR1 is GTSNPN and CDR2 is SVGIG (reference sequence). The length of the CDR3 is 13 residues. The V gene lost 0 bases and the J gene lost 3 bases, with 6 bases spanning the gap. This record comes from a study of T cells in narcolepsy. The sequence was obtained from a human donor in good health. The material sequenced was memory (CD45RA-) CD4+ T cells from blood. V gene TRBV30 combines with J gene TRBJ2-1; no firm D call. Here the CDR3 reads CAWSVGSYNEQFF. Here the CDR3 DNA reads TGTGCCTGGAGTGTAGGCAGCTACAATGAGCAGTTCTTC.